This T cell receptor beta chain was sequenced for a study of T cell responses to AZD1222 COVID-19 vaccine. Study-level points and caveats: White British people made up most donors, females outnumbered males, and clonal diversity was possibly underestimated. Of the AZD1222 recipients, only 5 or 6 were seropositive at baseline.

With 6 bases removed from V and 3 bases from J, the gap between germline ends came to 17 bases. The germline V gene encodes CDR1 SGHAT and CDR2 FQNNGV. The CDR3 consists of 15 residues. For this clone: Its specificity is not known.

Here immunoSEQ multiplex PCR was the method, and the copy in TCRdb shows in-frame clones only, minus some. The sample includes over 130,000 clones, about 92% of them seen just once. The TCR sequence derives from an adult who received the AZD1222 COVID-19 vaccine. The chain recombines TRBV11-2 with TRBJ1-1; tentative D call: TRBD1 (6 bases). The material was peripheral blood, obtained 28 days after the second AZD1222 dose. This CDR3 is CASRQRGARDTEAFF. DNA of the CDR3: TGTGCCAGCAGACAGCGGGGGGCACGGGACACTGAAGCTTTCTTT.